Shown below are 11 T cell receptor beta chains from a single sample sequenced in a study of T cells in localized non-small cell lung cancer. Assay used: immunoSEQ multiplex PCR; TCRdb lists only in-frame clones, some missing. The data show 25,000 to 30,000 clones, 85% to 95% seen once. Source: peripheral blood, taken before any cancer treatment. The source of these receptors is an older female donor with stage I lung adenocarcinoma.

The V gene is TRBV18, the J gene TRBJ1-4; the D is unclear. The germline V and J ends were trimmed by 3 bases and 6 bases, with 20 bases remaining between them. This CDR3 spans 17 amino acids. Germline loops: CDR1 KGHSH, CDR2 LQKENI. The chain's CDR3 is CASSPFRSKGSDEKLFF. The CDR3 DNA follows: TGTGCCAGCTCACCCTTCAGGAGTAAAGGGTCGGATGAAAAACTGTTTTTT.

This chain connects TRBV11-1 to TRBJ2-1, with D possibly matching TRBD2 (6 bases). V lost 5 bases and J 0 bases, leaving 17 bases between the germline ends. The germline V gene has CDR1 SGHAT and CDR2 FQDESV (reference sequence). This CDR3 has 17 amino acids. The CDR3 is CASSRGGAGSSYNEQFF. CDR3 DNA: TGTGCCAGCAGCCGTGGAGGGGCCGGCAGCTCCTACAATGAGCAGTTCTTC.

V gene TRBV30 combines with J gene TRBJ1-4, with 7 bases fitting TRBD1. The germline gives CDR1 GTSNPN, CDR2 SVGIG (reference sequence). The CDR3 consists of 14 residues. V trimming: 6 bases; J trimming: 7 bases; junction bases outside the gene matches: 11. CDR3 in DNA: TGTGCCTGTCGCCCAGGGGGGGCTCTTGAAAAACTGTTTTTT. Translation gives CACRPGGALEKLFF.

This clone was seen only a few times. V gene TRBV10-3 combines with J gene TRBJ1-1; D gene uncertain. Trimming cost V 0 bases and J 4 bases, with 12 bases left between them. This CDR3 is 15 amino acids long. CDR1 is ENHRY, CDR2 SYGVKD, per germline. The CDR3 DNA reads as TGTGCCATCAGTGAGTCATCAGTGTTGAGCACTGAAGCTTTCTTT. Translated: CAISESSVLSTEAFF.

The chain combines TRBV28 with TRBJ2-7; D ambiguous. Trimming stripped 8 bases from V and 5 bases from J, with 10 bases between. Germline CDR1 is MDHEN and CDR2 is SYDVKM. The CDR3 is made up of 11 amino acids. Here the CDR3 reads CASSTPHEQYF. DNA for the CDR3: TGTGCCAGCTCTACCCCCCACGAGCAGTACTTC.

The CDR3 region is CASRDVGTDTQYF. The CDR3 coding sequence is TGCGCCAGTCGGGACGTTGGCACAGATACGCAGTATTTT. This sequence joins TRBV5-1 and TRBJ2-3, with D perhaps assigned TRBD1 or TRBD2 (5 bases each). In germline, CDR1 is SGHRS, CDR2 YFSETQ. This CDR3 comprises 13 residues. Trimming stripped 8 bases from V and 1 base from J, with 11 bases between. The full variable domain, its missing parts supplied by reference TRBV5-1 and TRBJ2-3, is KAGVTQTPRYLIKTRGQQVTLSCSPISGHRSVSWYQQTPGQGLQFLFEYFSETQRNKGNFPGRFSGRQFSNSRSEMNVSTLELGDSALYLCASRDVGTDTQYFGPGTRLTVL.

The sample holds one count of this clone. CDR3: CASSLRPRPRVYEQYF. The CDR3 nucleotides read TGTGCCAGCAGTTTACGTCCGAGACCCCGCGTCTACGAGCAGTACTTC. The rearrangement uses TRBV28 and TRBJ2-7; no definite D call. This CDR3 has 16 amino acids. Germline values: CDR1 MDHEN, CDR2 SYDVKM. Trimming took 2 bases from V and 3 from J, leaving 17 bases between them.

The CDR3 protein is CASRLRVEENTEAFF. DNA for the CDR3: TGTGCCAGCAGGCTTAGGGTGGAGGAGAACACTGAAGCTTTCTTT. This chain connects TRBV6-1 to TRBJ1-1; no clear D. Germline V gene data show CDR1 as MNHNS and CDR2 as SASEGT. Trimming removed 6 bases from V and 1 base from J, with 15 bases in between. This CDR3 region has 15 residues.

V usage is TRBV5-1 and J usage is TRBJ2-3, with 7 positions matching TRBD2. Germline V CDR1 and CDR2: SGHRS, YFSETQ. This CDR3 is 15 amino acids long. V dropped 3 bases and J dropped 3; count of bases not matched to a gene: 7. In nucleotides, the CDR3 is TGCGCCAGCAGCTCGGCGGGAGAGTGGACAGATACGCAGTATTTT. Residues: CASSSAGEWTDTQYF.

J is TRBJ2-7 and V is TRBV14; no clear D gene. V was trimmed by 0 bases and J by 0 bases, leaving 15 bases between them. Germline V CDR1 and CDR2: SGHDN, FVKESK. The CDR3 runs to 17 residues. CDR3 nucleotides: TGTGCCAGCAGCCAAGACCTATCCCCGGGTTACTCCTACGAGCAGTACTTC. Translating it yields CASSQDLSPGYSYEQYF.

The chain has TRBV18 and TRBJ1-2, with a possible D match to TRBD1 (6 bases). This CDR3 is 14 amino acids long. In germline, CDR1 is KGHSH, CDR2 LQKENI. Trimming cost V 2 bases and J 4 bases, with 11 bases left between them. CDR3 residues: CASSPGGEAYGYTF. DNA of the CDR3: TGTGCCAGCTCACCAGGGGGCGAGGCCTATGGCTACACCTTC.